The rows below give T cell receptor beta chains drawn from one sample of a study of cytomegalovirus exposure and HLA in healthy donors. The assay was immunoSEQ multiplex PCR, and TCRdb's table has in-frame clones only and misses some. The table lists roughly 190,000 clones, roughly 80% of them singletons, with over 5.5% in the top ten. The sample consisted of PBMCs. The source of these receptors is a man aged 35-49 years in good health and CMV-seropositive. Each CDR3 is given with its conserved first and last residue. The D gene is left open where the match is weak. Clone size is given for some rows only: seen once, a few or many times, or a class if the clone is expanded.

V gene	J gene	clone size	D gene	CDR3 protein	CDR3 DNA
TRBV6-1	TRBJ2-3	few	TRBD1	CASSAGTGVQSDTQYF	TGTGCCAGCAGTGCGGGGACAGGGGTCCAGTCAGATACGCAGTATTTT
TRBV19	TRBJ1-5	-	TRBD1	CASSMGDRNQPQHF	TGTGCCAGTAGTATGGGGGACAGGAATCAGCCCCAGCATTTT
TRBV19	TRBJ1-4	-	-	CASSIQGPNEKLFF	TGTGCCAGTAGTATCCAGGGGCCTAATGAAAAACTGTTTTTT
TRBV5-6	TRBJ1-2	-	-	CASSLVGAYCGYTF	TGTGCCAGCAGCTTGGTAGGGGCGTATTGCGGCTACACCTTC
TRBV30	TRBJ1-1	few	-	CAWSVGQRWTEAFF	TGTGCCTGGAGTGTTGGGCAGAGATGGACTGAAGCTTTCTTT
TRBV27	TRBJ2-7	-	TRBD1	CASSFGQGRYEQYF	TGTGCCAGCAGCTTCGGACAGGGAAGGTACGAGCAGTACTTC
TRBV4-3	TRBJ2-7	-	-	CASSEAAGANSYEQYF	TGCGCCAGCAGCGAAGCAGCAGGGGCGAACTCCTACGAGCAGTACTTC
TRBV2	TRBJ1-4	-	TRBD1	CASSQTGDRAREKLFF	TGTGCCAGCAGCCAGACGGGCGACAGGGCCCGTGAAAAACTGTTTTTT
TRBV7-2	TRBJ2-7	-	TRBD2	CASSGEGLSYEQYF	TGTGCCAGCAGCGGGGAGGGGCTCTCCTACGAGCAGTACTTC
TRBV6-5	TRBJ1-1	few	-	CASRPGLATEAFF	TGTGCCAGCAGGCCGGGACTAGCTACTGAAGCTTTCTTT
TRBV19	TRBJ1-4	-	-	CASMTSNEKLFF	TGTGCCAGTATGACAAGTAATGAAAAACTGTTTTTT
TRBV19	TRBJ2-2	-	-	CASAGTANTGELFF	TGTGCCAGTGCCGGGACTGCGAACACCGGGGAGCTGTTTTTT
TRBV19	TRBJ2-7	-	-	CASSMRAAPGNEQYF	TGTGCCAGTAGTATGAGAGCTGCCCCGGGGAACGAGCAGTACTTC
TRBV7-9	TRBJ2-5	-	-	CASSFALAKQETQYF	TGTGCCAGCAGCTTTGCGCTAGCGAAGCAAGAGACCCAGTACTTC
TRBV25-1	TRBJ1-1	-	-	CASSEAGIAFF	TGTGCCAGCAGTGAGGCAGGGATAGCTTTCTTT
TRBV9	TRBJ2-3	-	TRBD2	CASSPSSGGADTQYF	TGTGCCAGCAGCCCCTCTAGCGGGGGGGCCGATACGCAGTATTTT
TRBV30	TRBJ2-1	-	TRBD2	CAWGNGLAGLKGNEQFF	TGTGCCTGGGGAAACGGACTAGCGGGGCTCAAAGGCAATGAGCAGTTCTTC
TRBV7-2	TRBJ2-4	-	TRBD1	CASSSTGPKNIQYF	TGTGCCAGCAGCTCGACAGGGCCCAAAAACATTCAGTACTTC
TRBV9	TRBJ2-7	-	-	CASSPQQDTYEQYF	TGTGCCAGCAGTCCACAACAGGATACTTACGAGCAGTACTTC
TRBV7-9	TRBJ1-6	once	TRBD1	CASSSRTGSSYNSPLHF	TGTGCCAGCAGCTCCCGGACAGGGAGCTCCTATAATTCACCCCTCCACTTT
TRBV19	TRBJ1-1	-	-	CASSLSGGWTEAFF	TGTGCCAGTAGCCTAAGCGGGGGGTGGACTGAGGCTTTCTTT
TRBV2	TRBJ2-7	-	TRBD1	CASGAVGQGGYEQYF	TGTGCCAGCGGAGCGGTGGGACAGGGTGGGTACGAGCAGTACTTC
TRBV5-1	TRBJ2-5	-	-	CASSLAAGSGETQYF	TGCGCCAGCAGCTTGGCGGCGGGGAGTGGAGAGACCCAGTACTTC
TRBV29-1	TRBJ2-2	-	-	CSVDNSNTGELFF	TGCAGCGTTGATAACAGTAACACCGGGGAGCTGTTTTTT
TRBV29-1	TRBJ2-3	-	-	CSVDRSDTQYF	TGCAGCGTTGATCGGTCGGATACGCAGTATTTT
TRBV19	TRBJ2-7	-	-	CASSNGVPYEQYF	TGTGCCAGTAGTAACGGGGTGCCCTACGAGCAGTACTTC
TRBV5-1	TRBJ1-1	few	TRBD1	CASSSGQGSTEAFF	TGCGCCAGCAGCTCGGGACAGGGGAGCACTGAAGCTTTCTTT
TRBV19	TRBJ1-1	-	TRBD1	CASSLTGGAFGEAFF	TGTGCCAGTAGTCTGACAGGGGGCGCTTTCGGGGAAGCTTTCTTT
TRBV28	TRBJ1-5	once	TRBD1	CASSPQGADQPQHF	TGTGCCAGCAGCCCTCAGGGGGCGGATCAGCCCCAGCATTTT
TRBV30	TRBJ1-1	-	-	CAGYFGRRTEAFF	TGTGCCGGGTACTTTGGGCGACGGACTGAAGCTTTCTTT
TRBV11-2	TRBJ2-7	-	-	CASSLGGIEQYF	TGTGCCAGCAGCTTAGGAGGGATCGAGCAGTACTTC
TRBV6-1	TRBJ1-5	-	-	CASSEGVGPPLRPQHF	TGTGCCAGCAGTGAAGGAGTGGGCCCTCCTCTGCGGCCCCAGCATTTT
TRBV27	TRBJ1-4	-	TRBD1	CASSLRQGAFVKLFF	TGTGCCAGCAGTTTAAGGCAGGGGGCATTTGTAAAACTGTTTTTT
TRBV7-2	TRBJ1-5	-	-	CASSSEGYSNQPQHF	TGTGCCAGCAGCTCCGAGGGATATAGCAATCAGCCCCAGCATTTT
TRBV5-1	TRBJ2-3	-	TRBD2	CASSASAGGIDTQYF	TGCGCCAGCAGCGCCTCAGCGGGGGGAATAGATACGCAGTATTTT
TRBV7-2	TRBJ1-3	-	-	CASTSAAGNTIYF	TGTGCCAGCACCTCAGCGGCCGGAAACACCATATATTTT
TRBV6-1	TRBJ2-7	-	TRBD1	CASSEVGTGGEQYF	TGTGCCAGCAGTGAAGTTGGGACAGGCGGCGAGCAGTACTTC
TRBV6-5	TRBJ2-1	-	TRBD2	CASSYLSGNYNEQFF	TGTGCCAGCAGTTACTTGAGCGGGAACTACAATGAGCAGTTCTTC
TRBV27	TRBJ2-7	once	TRBD1	CASSPDRGTYEQYF	TGTGCCAGCAGCCCGGACAGGGGGACGTACGAGCAGTACTTC
TRBV9	TRBJ1-2	-	TRBD1	CASVEGAYGYTF	TGTGCCAGCGTCGAGGGGGCATATGGCTACACCTTC
TRBV7-3	TRBJ2-2	-	TRBD1	CASSLTTGGWNTGELFF	TGTGCCAGCAGCTTAACAACAGGGGGTTGGAACACCGGGGAGCTGTTTTTT
TRBV15	TRBJ2-1	-	-	CATSRDFLGNEQFF	TGTGCCACCAGCAGAGATTTTCTCGGTAATGAGCAGTTCTTC
TRBV13	TRBJ2-7	-	-	CASSLVGGPYEQYF	TGTGCCAGCAGCTTAGTGGGGGGACCCTACGAGCAGTACTTC
TRBV5-4	TRBJ2-3	-	TRBD2	CASSSGGASGGQGTQYF	TGTGCCAGCAGCTCCGGAGGGGCTAGCGGGGGTCAGGGTACGCAGTATTTT
TRBV4-3	TRBJ2-1	once	TRBD2	CASSFLLAGSSYNEQFF	TGCGCCAGCAGCTTCCTCCTAGCGGGGAGCTCCTACAATGAGCAGTTCTTC
TRBV4-3	TRBJ1-3	-	-	CASSQDFTGQRNTIYF	TGCGCCAGCAGCCAAGATTTTACAGGTCAGAGAAACACCATATATTTT
TRBV28	TRBJ1-1	-	TRBD1	CASSSQGGDTEAFF	TGTGCCAGCAGTTCACAGGGGGGGGACACTGAAGCTTTCTTT
TRBV4-3	TRBJ1-5	-	-	CASSQALGGRHQPQHF	TGCGCCAGCAGCCAAGCTCTGGGAGGGCGGCATCAGCCCCAGCATTTT